This T cell receptor beta chain was sequenced for a study of blood T cells in healthy people across ages. CDR1 and CDR2 from the germline V gene are DFQATT and SNEGSKA (reference sequence). This CDR3 region has 14 residues. Unmatched junction bases numbered 4, after V lost 2 bases and J lost 2 bases. Donors gave ten milliliters of peripheral blood apiece. Combining a sample-barcoded 5' primer with a J-beta primer mix, a second PCR ran for 7 to 11 cycles. A template-switch adaptor containing 12 random nucleotides labeled each cDNA molecule. Every sample returned 2.5 million or more CDR3-containing paired-end reads. Each CDR3 protein gets one entry after TCRdb re-called the 5' RACE reads with MiXCR. The profile shows more than 1.4 million distinct CDR3 sequences, roughly 40% of them singletons.

The receptor comes from a woman between 18 and 29 years old in good health. V usage is TRBV20-1 and J usage is TRBJ2-7; 9 bases line up with TRBD2. The sequenced sample consisted of blood. The chain's CDR3 is CSARHGTSTYEQYF. The DNA for the CDR3 is TGCAGTGCTAGACATGGGACTAGCACCTACGAGCAGTACTTC.